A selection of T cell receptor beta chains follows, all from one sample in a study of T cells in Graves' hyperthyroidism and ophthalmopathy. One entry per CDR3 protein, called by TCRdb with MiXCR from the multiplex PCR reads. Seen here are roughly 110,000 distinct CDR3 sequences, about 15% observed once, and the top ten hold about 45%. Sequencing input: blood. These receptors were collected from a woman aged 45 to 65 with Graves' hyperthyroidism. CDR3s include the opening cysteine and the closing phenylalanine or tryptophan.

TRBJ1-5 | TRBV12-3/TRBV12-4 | CASSLSRRQPQHF
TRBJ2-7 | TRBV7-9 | CASSLVGRFSYEQYF
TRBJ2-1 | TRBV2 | CASSRDEHSYNEQFF
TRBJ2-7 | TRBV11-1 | CASSLDWGLFYEQYF
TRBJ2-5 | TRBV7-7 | CASSLGTSGRETQYF
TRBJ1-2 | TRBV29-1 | CSVNANYGYTF
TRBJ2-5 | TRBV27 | CASSLSRQGETQYF
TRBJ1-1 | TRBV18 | CASSPLTNTEAFF
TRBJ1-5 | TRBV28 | CASSVGSGYRQPQHF
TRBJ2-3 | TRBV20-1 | CSASGGVRRGVDTQYF
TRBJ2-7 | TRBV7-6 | CASSLGTGSYEQYF
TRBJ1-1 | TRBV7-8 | CASREGVGDTEAFF
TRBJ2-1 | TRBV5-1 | CASSFGYNEQFF
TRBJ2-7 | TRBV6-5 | CASSYSIRGVRSEQYF
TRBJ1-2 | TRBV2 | CASGGGYGYTF
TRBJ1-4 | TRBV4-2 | CASSQVEGDEKLFF
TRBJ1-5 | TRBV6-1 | CASRRTGPNQPQHF
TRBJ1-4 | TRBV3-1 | CASSLRGATNEKLFF
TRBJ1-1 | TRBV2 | CASDTSRQTGITEAFF
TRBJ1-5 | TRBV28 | CASTRGDRVGNQPQHF
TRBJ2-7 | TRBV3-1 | CASSQASVEQYF
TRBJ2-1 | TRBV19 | CASSPSGGYLNNEQFF
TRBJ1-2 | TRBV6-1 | CASSEQGANYGYTF
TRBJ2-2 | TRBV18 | CASSPWDTGELFF
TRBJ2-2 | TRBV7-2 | CASSLFQGGTGELFF
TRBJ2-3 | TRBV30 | CAWIRRTSGRALVEQYF
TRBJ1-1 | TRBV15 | CATDEGGMNTEAFF
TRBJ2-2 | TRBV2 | CASVGEGTGELFF
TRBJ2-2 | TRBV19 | CASSRTSGRMNTGELFF
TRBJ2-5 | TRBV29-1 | CSVDTIETGTETQYF
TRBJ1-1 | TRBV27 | CASSLTGTGLDTEAFF
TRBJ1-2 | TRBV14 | CASSQVRTALPTSGYTF
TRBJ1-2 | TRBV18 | CASSPLTVNYGYTF
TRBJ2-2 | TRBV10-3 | CAITGGTYTGELFF
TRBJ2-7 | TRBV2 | CASQVSGALEQYF
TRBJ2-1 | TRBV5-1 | CASSFGGTSGINEQFF
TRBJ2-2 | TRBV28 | CASSLQGPFGELFF
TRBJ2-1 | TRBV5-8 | CASSLSASGRTYNEQFF
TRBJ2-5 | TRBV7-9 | CASSPLRETQYF
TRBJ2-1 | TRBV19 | CASSIRRDEQFF
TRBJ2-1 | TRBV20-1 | CSARKGGTWHEQFF
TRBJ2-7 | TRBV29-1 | CSVGDGSYEQYF
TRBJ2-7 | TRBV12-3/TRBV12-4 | CASSPGSEQYF
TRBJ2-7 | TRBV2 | CASSPLVASLEQYF
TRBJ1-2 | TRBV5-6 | CASSLEPDSHYGYTF
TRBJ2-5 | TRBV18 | CASSPQKETQYF
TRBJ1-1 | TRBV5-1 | CASSLVQMAEAFF
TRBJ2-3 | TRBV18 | CASSPGLAPDTQYF
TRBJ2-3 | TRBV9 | CASSAGQGRTDTQYF
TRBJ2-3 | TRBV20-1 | CSARVFGTSGRAPDTQYF